These T cell receptor beta chains were read from a single sample in a study of blood T cells in healthy people across ages. TCRdb processed the 5' RACE reads anew with MiXCR; each CDR3 protein has one entry. The sample lists approximately 350,000 distinct CDR3 sequences, roughly half occurring once. Input material: blood. These receptors all stem from a man aged 55 to 69 in good health. The conserved cysteine and the conserved F or W are not part of the CDR3 here. The D gene is left open where the match is weak. A row's size may be missing; if present it is once, few, many or a size class.

>13|TRBV6-5|TRBD2|-
ASRTTSGAYNEQF
>9|TRBV30|-|few
AWKRDYGYT
>12|TRBV12-3/TRBV12-4|-|few
ASSTFNMGYEQY
>9|TRBV5-4|-|-
ASSFRTEQY
>13|TRBV7-2|TRBD2|-
ASSLGGTSGYEQY
>12|TRBV5-1|TRBD2|-
ASSSGTPNNEQY
>14|TRBV28|-|-
ATHPTGVNLYNEQF
>13|TRBV28|TRBD2|few
ASSLRTSGKIEQY
>12|TRBV6-2/TRBV6-3|-|-
ASTSNVGYNEQY
>9|TRBV6-6|-|few
ASNKDYGYT
>13|TRBV27|TRBD1|-
ASSPGQVQAQPQH
>13|TRBV7-9|-|-
ASSLDQGKGTEAF
>13|TRBV7-9|-|-
ASSPLLGASYGYT
>13|TRBV11-2|TRBD2|few
ASTGSGGPGGTQY
>12|TRBV5-4|TRBD1|-
ASSLGQGIKTQY
>13|TRBV7-8|-|-
ASSRLGLPTKTQY
>14|TRBV6-5|TRBD2|few
ASSPLLAGGADTQY
>15|TRBV18|-|few
ASSPPLARSSYNEQF
>14|TRBV11-2|TRBD1|-
ASSLEAGQGNSPLH
>13|TRBV6-1|TRBD2|few
ASSGRTSGRPRQY
>12|TRBV20-1|TRBD2|-
SAPLAGGHGEQF
>14|TRBV29-1|-|once
SVESRPAPANYGYT
>13|TRBV3-1|-|-
ASSQEGGPRNEQF
>12|TRBV5-6|-|-
ASSLAAGQGTQY
>15|TRBV5-1|-|once
ASSLDGAGSRADTQY
>13|TRBV25-1|-|-
ASSEGAYQVTEAF
>8|TRBV27|-|-
ASNTPEQF
>13|TRBV20-1|-|once
SARDPGEDSDTQY
>13|TRBV19|TRBD1|-
ATRGQDYSNQPQH
>11|TRBV29-1|-|-
SQAGAGYNEQF
>14|TRBV7-9|-|few
ASSGDRISGANVLT
>10|TRBV28|TRBD2|-
AARGGWETQY
>11|TRBV7-2|-|few
ASSQRVVDTQY
>14|TRBV4-1|-|-
ASSQDRGRLPYGYT
>15|TRBV7-9|TRBD1|-
ASSPRDRENEGYGYT
>12|TRBV12-3/TRBV12-4|-|-
ASSLMGRNSPLH
>13|TRBV7-9|TRBD2|once
ASSDSGRRSYEQY
>8|TRBV10-2|-|-
ASTGVEQY
>18|TRBV11-2|-|-
ASSLDLVRGRGSGANVLT
>15|TRBV4-2|TRBD2|-
ASSLLAGGSGTDTQY
>12|TRBV3-1|TRBD2|few
ASSLSGGKNIQY
>13|TRBV29-1|TRBD2|few
SGGNHGRSYNEQF
>15|TRBV4-1|-|-
ASSRHPGNVEHNEQF
>12|TRBV11-3|TRBD1|few
ASSKDRYTDTQY
>11|TRBV15|TRBD2|-
ATSLAGGETQF
>12|TRBV18|TRBD1|few
ASSGRQGVGEQY
>14|TRBV10-2|-|-
ASSALQFSANTEAF
>11|TRBV20-1|-|few
SARERQYYGYT
>9|TRBV7-2|-|many
ASSATYEQY
>12|TRBV18|TRBD1|few
ASSPGTGLYEQY
>11|TRBV27|-|-
ASSSRNRDEQY
>11|TRBV20-1|-|few
SARVIDSYEQY
>15|TRBV4-2|-|-
ASSQGVAASSTDTQY
>13|TRBV20-1|TRBD1|-
SAREPGQSPYEQY
>10|TRBV29-1|-|many
SVDGDGYEQY
>13|TRBV10-3|-|-
AITTGGRPTDTQY
>12|TRBV20-1|TRBD2|-
SAKLASGTDTQY